Below, one TCR beta chain is given with its context. This sample was included in a study of blood T cell repertoires in COVID-19. About the study: Sources were T cells, B-cell-depleted T cells, or PBMCs; the material itself was cDNA or gDNA.

Assay used: immunoSEQ multiplex PCR; TCRdb lists only in-frame clones, some missing. The profile covers about 66,000 clones, with roughly 80% appearing a single time and under 7% taken by the ten largest. The CDR3 consists of 14 residues. The J segment lost 4 bases and the V segment lost 2 bases, leaving 3 bases of the junction unmatched. CDR1 is GTSNPN, CDR2 SVGIG, per germline (reference sequence). The chain is built from TRBV30 and TRBJ2-5; 11 bases align to TRBD1. The TCR sequence derives from a man aged 55 to 70 with acute or convalescent COVID-19. Material: peripheral blood. The CDR3: CAWSRTGGGETQYF. In DNA form, the CDR3 reads TGTGCCTGGAGTCGGACAGGGGGCGGAGAGACCCAGTACTTC.